One TCR beta chain is described in this entry. The target antigen is unknown. The source material, RNA transcripts, was used to amplify TCR beta CDR3 regions. With the HTBI primer set, the TCR CDR3 went through a first round of RT-PCR. TCRdb called the multiplex PCR reads again in MiXCR, with one record for every CDR3 protein. The data contain over 500,000 distinct CDR3 sequences, approximately 17% of them seen just once; the ten biggest clones take up around 17%. Patients were excluded for uncontrolled infection, other autoimmune disease, pregnancy or lactation. Thyroid ultrasound, orbital computed tomography, clinical symptoms, and serum thyroxine and TRAb underpinned diagnoses. The data are from a study of T cells in Graves' hyperthyroidism and ophthalmopathy. Study-wide points: Blood also carried most thyroid clonotypes expanded above 0.001.

The sample was blood. The TCR sequence derives from a woman in her late teens or twenties with Graves' ophthalmopathy.

The CDR3 bases are TGTGCCAGCAGCCTGCCTTTGGGGGACAATGAGCAGTTCTTC. This translates into CASSLPLGDNEQFF. V gene TRBV7-9 combines with J gene TRBJ2-1, with D perhaps TRBD1 or TRBD2 (5 bases each). Germline-derived CDR1 and CDR2 are SEHNR and FQNEAQ (reference sequence). V was cut by 5 bases and J by 5 bases, with 13 bases left in between. The CDR3 runs to 14 residues.